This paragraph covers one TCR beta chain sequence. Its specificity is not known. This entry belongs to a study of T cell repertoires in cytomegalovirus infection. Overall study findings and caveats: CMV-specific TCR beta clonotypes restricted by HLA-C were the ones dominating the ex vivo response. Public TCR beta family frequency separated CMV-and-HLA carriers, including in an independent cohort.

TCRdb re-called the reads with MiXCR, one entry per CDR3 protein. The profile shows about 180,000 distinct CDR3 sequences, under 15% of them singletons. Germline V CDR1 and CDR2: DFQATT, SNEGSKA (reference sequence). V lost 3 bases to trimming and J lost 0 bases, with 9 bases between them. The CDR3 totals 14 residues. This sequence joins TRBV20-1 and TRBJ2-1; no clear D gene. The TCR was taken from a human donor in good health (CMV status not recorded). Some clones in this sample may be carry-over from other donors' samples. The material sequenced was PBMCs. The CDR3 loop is CSASRTVSYNEQFF. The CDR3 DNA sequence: TGCAGTGCTAGTAGAACGGTCTCCTACAATGAGCAGTTCTTC.